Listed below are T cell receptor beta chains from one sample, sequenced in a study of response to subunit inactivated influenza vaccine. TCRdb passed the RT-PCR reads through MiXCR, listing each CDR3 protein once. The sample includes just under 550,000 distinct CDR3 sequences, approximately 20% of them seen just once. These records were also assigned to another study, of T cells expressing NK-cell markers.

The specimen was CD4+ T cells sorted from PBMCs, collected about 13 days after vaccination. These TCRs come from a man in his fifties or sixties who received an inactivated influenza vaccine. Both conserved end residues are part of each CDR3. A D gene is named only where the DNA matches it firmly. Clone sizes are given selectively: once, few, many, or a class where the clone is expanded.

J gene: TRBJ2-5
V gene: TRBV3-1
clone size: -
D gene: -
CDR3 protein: CASSQLVQETQYF
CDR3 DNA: TGTGCCAGCAGCCAACTTGTCCAAGAGACCCAGTACTTC

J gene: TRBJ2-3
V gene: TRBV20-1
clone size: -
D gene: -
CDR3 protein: CSALDYLTDTQYF
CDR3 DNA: TGCAGTGCCCTTGACTACCTTACAGATACGCAGTATTTT

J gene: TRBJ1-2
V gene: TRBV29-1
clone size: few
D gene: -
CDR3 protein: CSVGGVHGYTF
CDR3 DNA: TGCAGCGTTGGAGGGGTCCATGGCTACACCTTC

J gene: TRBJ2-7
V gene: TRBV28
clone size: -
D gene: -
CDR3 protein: CASSYPYSMGYEQYF
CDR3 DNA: TGTGCCAGCAGTTATCCCTATTCGATGGGATACGAGCAGTACTTC

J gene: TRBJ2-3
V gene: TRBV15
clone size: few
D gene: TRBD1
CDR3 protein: CATSEDRGQDTQYF
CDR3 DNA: TGTGCCACCAGCGAAGACAGGGGTCAAGATACGCAGTATTTT

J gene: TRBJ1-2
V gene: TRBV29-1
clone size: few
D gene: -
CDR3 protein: CSVKDGYTF
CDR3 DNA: TGCAGCGTCAAGGATGGCTACACCTTC

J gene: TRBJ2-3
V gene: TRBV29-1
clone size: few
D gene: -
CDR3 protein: CSGDVSDTQYF
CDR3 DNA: TGCAGCGGGGACGTATCAGATACGCAGTATTTT

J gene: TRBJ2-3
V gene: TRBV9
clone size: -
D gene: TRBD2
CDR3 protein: CASSASGLAEVAGPDTQYF
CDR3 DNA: TGTGCCAGCAGCGCCTCGGGACTAGCGGAGGTAGCGGGACCAGATACGCAGTATTTT

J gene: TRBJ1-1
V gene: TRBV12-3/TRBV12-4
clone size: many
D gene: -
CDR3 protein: CASSLTRGTEAFF
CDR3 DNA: TGTGCCAGCAGTTTAACAAGGGGCACTGAAGCTTTCTTT

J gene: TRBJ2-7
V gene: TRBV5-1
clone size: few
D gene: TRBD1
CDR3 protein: CASSGTGTGEAEQYF
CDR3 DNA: TGCGCCAGCAGCGGAACCGGGACAGGGGAGGCCGAGCAGTACTTC

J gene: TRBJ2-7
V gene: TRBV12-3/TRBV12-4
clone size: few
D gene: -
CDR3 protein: CASSRDAGIQYF
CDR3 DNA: TGTGCCAGCAGTCGAGACGCAGGGATTCAGTACTTC

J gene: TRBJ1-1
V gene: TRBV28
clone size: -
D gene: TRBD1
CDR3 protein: CASTTGQAASAFF
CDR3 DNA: TGTGCCAGCACCACCGGACAGGCCGCCTCGGCTTTCTTT

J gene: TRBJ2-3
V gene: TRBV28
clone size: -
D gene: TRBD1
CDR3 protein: CASSQGQRTDTQYF
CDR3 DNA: TGTGCCAGCAGCCAGGGACAGCGTACAGATACGCAGTATTTT

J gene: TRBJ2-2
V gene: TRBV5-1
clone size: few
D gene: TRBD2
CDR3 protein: CASSYTSDGELFF
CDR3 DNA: TGCGCCAGCAGCTACACTAGCGATGGGGAGCTGTTTTTT

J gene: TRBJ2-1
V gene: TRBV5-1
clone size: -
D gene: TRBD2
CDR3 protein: CASSYHSGTEQFF
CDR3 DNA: TGCGCCAGCAGTTATCATAGCGGGACTGAGCAGTTCTTC

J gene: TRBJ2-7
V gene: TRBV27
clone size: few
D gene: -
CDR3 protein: CASSPRRTGYGQYF
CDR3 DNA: TGTGCCAGCAGTCCCCGGCGGACTGGCTATGGGCAGTACTTC

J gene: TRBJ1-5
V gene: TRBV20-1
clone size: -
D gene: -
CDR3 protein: CSASRVQQPQHF
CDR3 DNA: TGCAGTGCTAGCAGGGTCCAGCAGCCCCAGCATTTT

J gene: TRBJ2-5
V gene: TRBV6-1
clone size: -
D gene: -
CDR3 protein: CASSSPGRGVQETQYF
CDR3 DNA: TGTGCCAGCAGCTCACCCGGACGGGGAGTCCAAGAGACCCAGTACTTC

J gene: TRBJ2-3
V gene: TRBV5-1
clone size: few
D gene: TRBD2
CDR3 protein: CASSVVVAGVADTQYF
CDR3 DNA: TGCGCCAGCAGCGTCGTTGTGGCGGGAGTGGCAGATACGCAGTATTTT

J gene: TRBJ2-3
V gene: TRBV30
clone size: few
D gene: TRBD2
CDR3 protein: CAWSVLAGADTQYF
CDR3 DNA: TGTGCCTGGAGTGTCCTAGCGGGAGCAGATACGCAGTATTTT

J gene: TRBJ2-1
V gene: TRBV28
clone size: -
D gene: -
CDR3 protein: CASSTPGYEQFF
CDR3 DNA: TGTGCCAGCAGTACCCCGGGATATGAGCAGTTCTTC

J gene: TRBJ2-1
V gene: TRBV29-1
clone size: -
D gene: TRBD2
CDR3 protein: CSAASGGANEQFF
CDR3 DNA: TGCAGCGCTGCTAGCGGGGGGGCCAATGAGCAGTTCTTC

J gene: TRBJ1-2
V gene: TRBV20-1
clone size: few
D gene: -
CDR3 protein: CSAMDGRLAVANGYTF
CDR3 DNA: TGCAGTGCTATGGACGGCCGGCTGGCCGTCGCCAATGGCTACACCTTC

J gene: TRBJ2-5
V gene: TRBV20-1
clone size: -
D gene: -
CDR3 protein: CSATPLRETQYF
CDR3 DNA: TGCAGTGCTACCCCACTCCGGGAGACCCAGTACTTC

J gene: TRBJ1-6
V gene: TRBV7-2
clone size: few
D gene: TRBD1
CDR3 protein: CASSLGRQGNSPLHF
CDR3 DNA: TGTGCCAGCAGCTTAGGCCGACAGGGGAACTCACCCCTCCACTTT

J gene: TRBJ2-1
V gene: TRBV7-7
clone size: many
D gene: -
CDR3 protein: CASSLAQGNEQFF
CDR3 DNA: TGTGCCAGCAGCTTAGCGCAGGGGAATGAGCAGTTCTTC

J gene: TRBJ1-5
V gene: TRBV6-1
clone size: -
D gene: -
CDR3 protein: CASSQLSGGSPQHF
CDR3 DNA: TGTGCCAGCAGCCAACTAAGTGGAGGTTCCCCCCAGCATTTT

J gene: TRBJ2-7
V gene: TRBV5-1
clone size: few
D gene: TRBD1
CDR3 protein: CASSWGQSMGEQYF
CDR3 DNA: TGCGCCAGCAGCTGGGGACAGTCCATGGGGGAGCAGTACTTC

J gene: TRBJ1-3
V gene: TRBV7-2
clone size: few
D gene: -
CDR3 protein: CASSSMAGNTIYF
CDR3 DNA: TGTGCCAGCAGCTCGATGGCTGGAAACACCATATATTTT

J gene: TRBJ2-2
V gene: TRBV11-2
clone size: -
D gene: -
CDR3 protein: CASSLVRRTGELFF
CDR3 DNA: TGTGCCAGCAGCTTAGTCCGTAGGACCGGGGAGCTGTTTTTT

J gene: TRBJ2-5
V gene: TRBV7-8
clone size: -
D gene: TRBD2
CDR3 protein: CASSLHRRGGLSKETQYF
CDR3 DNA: TGTGCCAGCAGCTTACACCGGCGGGGGGGCCTTTCAAAAGAGACCCAGTACTTC

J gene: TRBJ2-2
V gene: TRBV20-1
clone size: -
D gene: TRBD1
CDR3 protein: CSARRTGGGELFF
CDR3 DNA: TGCAGTGCTAGAAGGACAGGGGGCGGGGAGCTGTTTTTT

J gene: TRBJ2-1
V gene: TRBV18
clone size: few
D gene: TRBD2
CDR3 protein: CASSPRGTSGPIRGNEQFF
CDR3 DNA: TGTGCCAGCTCACCACGAGGCACTAGCGGTCCTATAAGGGGCAATGAGCAGTTCTTC

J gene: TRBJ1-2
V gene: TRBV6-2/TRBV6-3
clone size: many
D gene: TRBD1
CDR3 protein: CASSLTGDYGYTF
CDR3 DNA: TGTGCCAGCAGCCTGACAGGGGACTATGGCTACACCTTC

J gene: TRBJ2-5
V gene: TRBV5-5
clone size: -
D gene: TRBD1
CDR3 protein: CASSKGQGARGETQYF
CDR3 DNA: TGTGCCAGCAGCAAGGGACAGGGGGCGCGTGGGGAGACCCAGTACTTC

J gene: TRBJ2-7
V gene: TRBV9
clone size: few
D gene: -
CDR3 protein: CASSVEGGVTYEQYF
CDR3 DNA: TGTGCCAGCAGCGTAGAGGGCGGAGTGACTTACGAGCAGTACTTC

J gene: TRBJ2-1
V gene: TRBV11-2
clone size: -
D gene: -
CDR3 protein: CASSLVQKVGNEQFF
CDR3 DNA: TGTGCCAGCAGCTTGGTTCAAAAAGTGGGCAATGAGCAGTTCTTC

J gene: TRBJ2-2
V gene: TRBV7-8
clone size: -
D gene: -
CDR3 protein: CASSLFVERMVFF
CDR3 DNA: TGTGCCAGCAGCTTATTCGTGGAGAGGATGGTGTTTTTT

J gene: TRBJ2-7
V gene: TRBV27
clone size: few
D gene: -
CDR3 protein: CASSLRGVLSYEQYF
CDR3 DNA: TGTGCCAGCAGTTTACGGGGTGTCCTCTCCTACGAGCAGTACTTC